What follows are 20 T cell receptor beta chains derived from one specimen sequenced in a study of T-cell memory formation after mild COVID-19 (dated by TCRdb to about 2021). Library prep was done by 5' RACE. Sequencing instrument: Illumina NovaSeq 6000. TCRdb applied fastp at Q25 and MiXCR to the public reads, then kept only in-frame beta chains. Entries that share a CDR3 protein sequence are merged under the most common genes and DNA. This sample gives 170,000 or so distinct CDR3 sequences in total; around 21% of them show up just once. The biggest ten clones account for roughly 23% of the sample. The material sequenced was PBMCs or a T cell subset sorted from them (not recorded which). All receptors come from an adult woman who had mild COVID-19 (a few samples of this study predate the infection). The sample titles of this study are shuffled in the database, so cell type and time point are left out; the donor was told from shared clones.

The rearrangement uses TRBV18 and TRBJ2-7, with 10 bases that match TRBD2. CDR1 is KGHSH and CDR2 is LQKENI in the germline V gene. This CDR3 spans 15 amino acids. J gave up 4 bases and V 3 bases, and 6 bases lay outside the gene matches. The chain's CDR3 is CASSPPLAGRYEQYF. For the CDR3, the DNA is TGTGCCAGCTCACCTCCACTAGCGGGACGGTACGAGCAGTACTTC.

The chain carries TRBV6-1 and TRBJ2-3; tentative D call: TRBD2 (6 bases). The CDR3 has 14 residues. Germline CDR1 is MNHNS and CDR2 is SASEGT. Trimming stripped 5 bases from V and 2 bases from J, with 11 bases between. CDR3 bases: TGTGCCAGCAGTCCGCGGGGTCACACAGATACGCAGTATTTT. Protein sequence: CASSPRGHTDTQYF.

The CDR3 nucleotides are TGTGCCAGCAGCGTAGAGGAGAGTAGCGGGTACTACGAGCAGTACTTC. Translated, it gives CASSVEESSGYYEQYF. The V call is TRBV9, the J call TRBJ2-7; TRBD2 aligns across 7 bases. V lost 0 bases to trimming and J lost 3 bases; unmatched junction nucleotides: 9. The germline V gene encodes CDR1 SGDLS and CDR2 YYNGEE. CDR3 length: 16 residues.

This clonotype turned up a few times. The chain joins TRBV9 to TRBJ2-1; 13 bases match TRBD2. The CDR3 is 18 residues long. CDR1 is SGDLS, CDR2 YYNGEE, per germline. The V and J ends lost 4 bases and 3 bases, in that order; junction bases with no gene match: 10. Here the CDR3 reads CASSPGLAGVPYYNEQFF. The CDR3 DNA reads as TGTGCCAGCAGCCCTGGACTAGCGGGGGTCCCGTACTACAATGAGCAGTTCTTC.

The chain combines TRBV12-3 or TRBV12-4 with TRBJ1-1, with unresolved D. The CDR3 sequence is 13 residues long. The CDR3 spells CAFYREENTEAFF. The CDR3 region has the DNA TGTGCTTTTTATAGGGAGGAGAACACTGAAGCTTTCTTT.

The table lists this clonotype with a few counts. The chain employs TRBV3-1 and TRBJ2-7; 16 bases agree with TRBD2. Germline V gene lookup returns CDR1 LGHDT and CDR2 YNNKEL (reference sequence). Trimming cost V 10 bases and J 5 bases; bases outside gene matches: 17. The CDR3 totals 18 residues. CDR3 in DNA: TGTGCCAAACGCGCCGGGACTAGCGGGAGGGCCGTCTTCGACGAGCAGTACTTC. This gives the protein CAKRAGTSGRAVFDEQYF.

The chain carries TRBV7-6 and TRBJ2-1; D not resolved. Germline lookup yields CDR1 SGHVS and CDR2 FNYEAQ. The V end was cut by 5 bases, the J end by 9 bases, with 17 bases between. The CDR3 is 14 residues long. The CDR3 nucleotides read TGTGCCAGCAGCGCCTTCGATGAGTACCCTGAGCAGTTCTTC. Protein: CASSAFDEYPEQFF. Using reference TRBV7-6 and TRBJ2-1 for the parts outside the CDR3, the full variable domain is GAGVSQSPRYKVTKRGQDVALRCDPISGHVSLYWYRQALGQGPEFLTYFNYEAQQDKSGLPNDRFSAERPEGSISTLTIQRTEQRDSAMYRCASSAFDEYPEQFFGPGTRLTVL.

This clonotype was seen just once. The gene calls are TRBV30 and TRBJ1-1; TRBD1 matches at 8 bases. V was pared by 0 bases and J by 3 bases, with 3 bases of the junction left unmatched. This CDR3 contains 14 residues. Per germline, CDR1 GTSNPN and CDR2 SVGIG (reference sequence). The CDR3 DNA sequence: TGTGCCTGGAGTGTAGTGACAGGGGACACTGAAGCTTTCTTT. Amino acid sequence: CAWSVVTGDTEAFF.

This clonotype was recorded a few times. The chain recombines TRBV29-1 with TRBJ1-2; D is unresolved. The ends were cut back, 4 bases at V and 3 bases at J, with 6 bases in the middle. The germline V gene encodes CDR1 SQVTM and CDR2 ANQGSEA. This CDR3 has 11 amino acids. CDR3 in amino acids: CSVVGHYGYTF. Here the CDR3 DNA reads TGCAGCGTTGTGGGCCACTATGGCTACACCTTC.

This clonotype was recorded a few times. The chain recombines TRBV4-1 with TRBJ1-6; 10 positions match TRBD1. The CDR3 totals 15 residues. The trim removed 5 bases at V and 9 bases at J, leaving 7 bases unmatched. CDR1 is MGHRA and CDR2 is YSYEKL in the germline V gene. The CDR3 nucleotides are TGCGCCAGCAGCTATTCCGGGACAGGGGTTTCACCCCTCCACTTT. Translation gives CASSYSGTGVSPLHF.

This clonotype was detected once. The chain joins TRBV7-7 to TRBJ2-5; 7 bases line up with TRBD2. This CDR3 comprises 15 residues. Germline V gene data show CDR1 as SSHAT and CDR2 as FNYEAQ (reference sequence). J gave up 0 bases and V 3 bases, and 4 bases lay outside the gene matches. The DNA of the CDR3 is TGTGCCAGCAGCTTCAAAACTAGCGACCAAGAGACCCAGTACTTC. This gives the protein CASSFKTSDQETQYF.

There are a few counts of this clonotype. The CDR3: CASSHGASGAVKNIQYF. CDR3 nucleotide sequence: TGCGCCAGCAGCCATGGGGCTTCGGGGGCGGTCAAAAACATTCAGTACTTC. V is TRBV5-1 and J is TRBJ2-4; TRBD1 or TRBD2 may be the D gene (6 bases each). Germline V gene lookup returns CDR1 SGHRS and CDR2 YFSETQ. V was clipped by 4 bases and J by 3 bases, with 20 bases between them. The CDR3 spans 17 residues.

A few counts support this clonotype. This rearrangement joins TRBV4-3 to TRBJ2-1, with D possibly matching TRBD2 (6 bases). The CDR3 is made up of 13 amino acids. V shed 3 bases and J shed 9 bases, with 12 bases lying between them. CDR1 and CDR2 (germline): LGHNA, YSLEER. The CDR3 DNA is TGCGCCAGCAGCCAGCTTACTAGCTCTGAGCAGTTCTTC. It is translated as CASSQLTSSEQFF.

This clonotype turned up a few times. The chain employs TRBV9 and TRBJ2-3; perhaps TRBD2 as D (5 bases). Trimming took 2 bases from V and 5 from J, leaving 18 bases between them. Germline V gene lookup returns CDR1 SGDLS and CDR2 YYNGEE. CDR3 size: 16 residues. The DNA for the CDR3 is TGTGCCAGCAGCGTCGGAGCGGTCGAAGCGCTAGATACGCAGTATTTT. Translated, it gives CASSVGAVEALDTQYF.

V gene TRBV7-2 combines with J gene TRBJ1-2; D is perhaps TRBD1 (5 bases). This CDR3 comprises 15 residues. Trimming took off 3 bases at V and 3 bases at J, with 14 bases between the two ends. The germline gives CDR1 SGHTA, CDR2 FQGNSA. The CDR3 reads CASSFREGAYYGYTF. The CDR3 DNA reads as TGTGCCAGCAGCTTCAGGGAGGGAGCTTACTATGGCTACACCTTC.

The CDR3 DNA reads TGCAGCGTTGAAGAGGCAGGGACAGCCTACGAGCAGTACTTC. It codes for CSVEEAGTAYEQYF. The chain uses TRBV29-1 and TRBJ2-7; 7 nucleotides line up with TRBD1. The CDR3 runs to 14 residues. V was clipped by 0 bases and J by 2 bases; unmatched bases: 4. Germline V gene sequence: CDR1 SQVTM, CDR2 ANQGSEA.

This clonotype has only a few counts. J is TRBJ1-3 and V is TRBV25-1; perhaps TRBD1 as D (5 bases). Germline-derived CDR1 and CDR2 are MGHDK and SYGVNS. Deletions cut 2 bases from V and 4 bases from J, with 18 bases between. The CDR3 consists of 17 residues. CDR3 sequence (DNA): TGTGCCAGCAGTGAAGTCGGTAGTTTGGGGCTGGGAAACACCATATATTTT. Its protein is CASSEVGSLGLGNTIYF.

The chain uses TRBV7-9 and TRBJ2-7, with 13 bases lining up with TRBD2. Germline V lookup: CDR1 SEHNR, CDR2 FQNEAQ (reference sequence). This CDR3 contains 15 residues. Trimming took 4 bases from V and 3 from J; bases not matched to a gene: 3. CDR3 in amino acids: CASSSWTSGSYEQYF. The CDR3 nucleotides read TGTGCCAGCAGCTCTTGGACTAGCGGGAGCTACGAGCAGTACTTC.

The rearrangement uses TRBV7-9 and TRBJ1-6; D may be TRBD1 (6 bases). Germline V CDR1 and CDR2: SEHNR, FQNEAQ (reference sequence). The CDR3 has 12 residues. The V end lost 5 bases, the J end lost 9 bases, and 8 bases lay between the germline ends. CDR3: CASSPGASPLHF. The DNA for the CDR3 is TGTGCCAGCAGCCCGGGGGCTTCACCCCTCCACTTT.

The CDR3 sequence is CASSPQGLGNTEAFF. DNA of the CDR3: TGTGCCAGCAGCCCTCAAGGCCTGGGGAACACTGAAGCTTTCTTT. The rearrangement links TRBV9 to TRBJ1-1; D gene unclear. The CDR3 runs 15 residues. The V gene lost 4 bases and the J gene lost 1 base, with 14 bases spanning the gap. The germline CDR1 and CDR2 sequences are SGDLS and YYNGEE.